This T cell receptor beta chain was observed in a study of T cell responses to AZD1222 COVID-19 vaccine. Libraries were prepared by immunoSEQ multiplex PCR; TCRdb keeps only in-frame clonotypes and omits some of them. In the table there are 100,000 to 120,000 clones, 94% of which are singletons. V was shortened by 0 bases and J by 1 base, with 10 bases between the two germline ends. The CDR3 is 16 residues long. Germline V gene sequence: CDR1 WNHNN, CDR2 SYGVQD (reference sequence). The chain links TRBV10-1 to TRBJ2-1, with D tentatively TRBD2 (5 bases). This sequence originates from an adult who received the AZD1222 COVID-19 vaccine. This sample comprised peripheral blood, obtained 28 days after the second AZD1222 dose. This CDR3 reads CASSESNGDSYNEQFF. The CDR3 DNA follows: TGCGCCAGCAGTGAGTCGAACGGGGATTCCTACAATGAGCAGTTCTTC.